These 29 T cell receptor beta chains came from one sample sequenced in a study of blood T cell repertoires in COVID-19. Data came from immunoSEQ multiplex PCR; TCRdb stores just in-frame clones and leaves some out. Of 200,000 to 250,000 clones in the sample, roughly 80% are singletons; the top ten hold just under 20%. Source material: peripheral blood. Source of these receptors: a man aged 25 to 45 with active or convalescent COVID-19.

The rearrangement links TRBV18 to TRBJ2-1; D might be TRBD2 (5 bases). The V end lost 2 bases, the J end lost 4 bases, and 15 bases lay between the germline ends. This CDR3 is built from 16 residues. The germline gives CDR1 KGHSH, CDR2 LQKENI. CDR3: CASSPLLRAGYNEQFF. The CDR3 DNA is TGTGCCAGCTCACCATTGTTGAGGGCCGGGTACAATGAGCAGTTCTTC. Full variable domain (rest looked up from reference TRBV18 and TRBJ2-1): NAGVMQNPRHLVRRRGQEARLRCSPMKGHSHVYWYRQLPEEGLKFMVYLQKENIIDESGMPKERFSAEFPKEGPSILRIQQVVRGDSAAYFCASSPLLRAGYNEQFFGPGTRLTVL.

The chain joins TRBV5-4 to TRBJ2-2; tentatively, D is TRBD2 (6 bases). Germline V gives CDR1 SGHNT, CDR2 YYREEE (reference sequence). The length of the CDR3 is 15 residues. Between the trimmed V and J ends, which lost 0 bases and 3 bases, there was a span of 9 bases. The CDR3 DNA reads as TGTGCCAGCAGCTTGGAAAGGGAGGACACCGGGGAGCTGTTTTTT. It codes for CASSLEREDTGELFF. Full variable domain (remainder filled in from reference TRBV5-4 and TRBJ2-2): ETGVTQSPTHLIKTRGQQVTLRCSSQSGHNTVSWYQQALGQGPQFIFQYYREEENGRGNFPPRFSGLQFPNYSSELNVNALELDDSALYLCASSLEREDTGELFFGEGSRLTVL.

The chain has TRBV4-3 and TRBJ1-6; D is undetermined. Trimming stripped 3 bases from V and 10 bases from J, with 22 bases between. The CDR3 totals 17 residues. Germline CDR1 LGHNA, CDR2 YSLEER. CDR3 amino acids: CASSQSANPKSLSPLHF. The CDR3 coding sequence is TGCGCCAGCAGCCAGAGCGCGAACCCAAAGTCCCTCTCACCCCTCCACTTT.

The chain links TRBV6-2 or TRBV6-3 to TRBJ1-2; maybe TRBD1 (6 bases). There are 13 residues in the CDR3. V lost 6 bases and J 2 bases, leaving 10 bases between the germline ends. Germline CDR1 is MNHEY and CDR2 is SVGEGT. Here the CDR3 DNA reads TGTGCCAGCAGCAGGACAGAGAACTATGGCTACACCTTC. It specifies CASSRTENYGYTF.

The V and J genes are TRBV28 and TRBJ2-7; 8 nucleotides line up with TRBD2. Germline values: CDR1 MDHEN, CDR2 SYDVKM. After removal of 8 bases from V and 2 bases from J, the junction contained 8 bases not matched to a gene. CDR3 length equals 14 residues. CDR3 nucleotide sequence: TGTGCCAGCGTCGAGCGGGGGATACCCTACGAGCAGTACTTC. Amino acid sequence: CASVERGIPYEQYF.

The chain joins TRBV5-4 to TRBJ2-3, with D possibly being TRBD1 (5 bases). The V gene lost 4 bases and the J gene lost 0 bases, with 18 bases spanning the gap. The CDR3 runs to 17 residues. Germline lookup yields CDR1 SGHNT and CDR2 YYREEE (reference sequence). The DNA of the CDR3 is TGTGCCAGCAGCCCGGCGCCGGCAGGGCCAAGCACAGATACGCAGTATTTT. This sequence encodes CASSPAPAGPSTDTQYF.

The CDR3, as DNA: TGCAGCGTTGAAGCTCCGGACAGGAACTTAGAAGCTTTCTTT. Its translation is CSVEAPDRNLEAFF. V gene TRBV29-1 combines with J gene TRBJ1-1; 7 positions agree with TRBD1. Per germline, CDR1 SQVTM and CDR2 ANQGSEA. The length of the CDR3 is 14 residues. J lost 8 bases, V lost 1 base, and 10 bases had no gene match.

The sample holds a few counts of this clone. CDR3 residues: CASSPGTGGSEYF. CDR3 in DNA: TGTGCCAGCAGCCCCGGGACAGGGGGCTCTGAGTACTTC. The chain links TRBV12-3 or TRBV12-4 to TRBJ2-7; 12 bases align to TRBD1. J was trimmed by 11 bases and V by 6 bases; bases with no gene match: 8. The CDR3 spans 13 residues.

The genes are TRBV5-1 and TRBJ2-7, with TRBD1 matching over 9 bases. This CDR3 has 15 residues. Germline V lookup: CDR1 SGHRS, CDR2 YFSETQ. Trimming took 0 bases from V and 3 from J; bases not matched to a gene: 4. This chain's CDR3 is CASSLVATGGYEQYF. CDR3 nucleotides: TGCGCCAGCAGCTTGGTCGCGACAGGGGGCTACGAGCAGTACTTC.

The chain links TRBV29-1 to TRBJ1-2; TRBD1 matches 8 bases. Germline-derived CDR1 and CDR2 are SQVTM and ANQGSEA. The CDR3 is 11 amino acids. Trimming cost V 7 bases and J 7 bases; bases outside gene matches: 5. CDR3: CSAQGASGYTF. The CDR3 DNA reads TGCAGCGCGCAGGGGGCATCTGGCTACACCTTC. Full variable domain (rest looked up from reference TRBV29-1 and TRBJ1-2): SAVISQKPSRDICQRGTSLTIQCQVDSQVTMMFWYRQQPGQSLTLIATANQGSEATYESGFVIDKFPISRPNLTFSTLTVSNMSPEDSSIYLCSAQGASGYTFGSGTRLTVV.

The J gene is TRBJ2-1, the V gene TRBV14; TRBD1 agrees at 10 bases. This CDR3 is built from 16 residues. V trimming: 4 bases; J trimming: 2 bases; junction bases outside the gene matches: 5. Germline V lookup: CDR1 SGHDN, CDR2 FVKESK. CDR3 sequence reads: CASSRGQGVTYNEQFF. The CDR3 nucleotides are TGTGCCAGCAGCCGAGGACAGGGGGTAACCTACAATGAGCAGTTCTTC.

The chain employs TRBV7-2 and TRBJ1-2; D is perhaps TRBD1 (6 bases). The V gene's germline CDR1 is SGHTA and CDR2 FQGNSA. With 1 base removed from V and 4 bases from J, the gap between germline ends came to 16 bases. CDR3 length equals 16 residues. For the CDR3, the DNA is TGTGCCAGCAGCTTAGTACCCCGGGGGGCCTTCTATGGCTACACCTTC. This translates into CASSLVPRGAFYGYTF.

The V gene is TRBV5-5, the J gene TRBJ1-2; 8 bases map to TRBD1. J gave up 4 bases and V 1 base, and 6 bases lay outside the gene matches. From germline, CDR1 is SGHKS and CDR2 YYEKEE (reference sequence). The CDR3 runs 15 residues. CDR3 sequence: CASSLTDRVAYGYTF. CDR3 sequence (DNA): TGTGCCAGCAGCTTGACGGACAGGGTTGCCTATGGCTACACCTTC.

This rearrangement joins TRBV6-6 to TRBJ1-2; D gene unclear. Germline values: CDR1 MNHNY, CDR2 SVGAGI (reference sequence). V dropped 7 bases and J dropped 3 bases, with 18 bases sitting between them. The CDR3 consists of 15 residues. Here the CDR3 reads CASNPKGEGYYGYTF. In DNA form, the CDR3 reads TGTGCCAGCAACCCCAAGGGCGAGGGCTACTATGGCTACACCTTC.

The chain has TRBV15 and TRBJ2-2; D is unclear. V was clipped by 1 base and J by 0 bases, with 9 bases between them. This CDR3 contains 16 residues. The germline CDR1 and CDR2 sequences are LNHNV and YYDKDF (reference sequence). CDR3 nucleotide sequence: TGTGCCACCAGCAGAGCTTGGCGGACGAACACCGGGGAGCTGTTTTTT. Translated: CATSRAWRTNTGELFF.

The CDR3 here is CASSPDRVTYNEQFF. The CDR3 DNA reads TGTGCCAGCAGTCCAGACAGGGTCACCTACAATGAGCAGTTCTTC. This chain connects TRBV27 to TRBJ2-1, with TRBD1 matching over 7 bases. After removal of 5 bases from V and 2 bases from J, the junction contained 6 bases not matched to a gene. The CDR3 consists of 15 residues. The V gene's germline CDR1 is MNHEY and CDR2 SMNVEV (reference sequence).

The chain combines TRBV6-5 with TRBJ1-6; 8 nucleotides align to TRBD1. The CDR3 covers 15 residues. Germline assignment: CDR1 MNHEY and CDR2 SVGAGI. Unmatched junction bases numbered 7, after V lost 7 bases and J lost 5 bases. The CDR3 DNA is TGTGCCAGCACCCCAGGGGGCAGTGATAATTCACCCCTCCACTTT. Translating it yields CASTPGGSDNSPLHF.

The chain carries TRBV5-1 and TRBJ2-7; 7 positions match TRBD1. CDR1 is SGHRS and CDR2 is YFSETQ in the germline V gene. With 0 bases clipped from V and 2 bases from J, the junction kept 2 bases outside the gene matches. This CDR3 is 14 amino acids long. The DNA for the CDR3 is TGCGCCAGCAGCTTGGGGGACAGACCCTACGAGCAGTACTTC. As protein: CASSLGDRPYEQYF.

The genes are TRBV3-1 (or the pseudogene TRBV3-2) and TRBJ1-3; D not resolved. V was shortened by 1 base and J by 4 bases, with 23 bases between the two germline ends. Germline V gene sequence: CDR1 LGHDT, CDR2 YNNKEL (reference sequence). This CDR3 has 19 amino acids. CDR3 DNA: TGTGCCAGCAGCCAAGTCGGCGGGAGATTATTAACGCGGGGAAACACCATATATTTT. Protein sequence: CASSQVGGRLLTRGNTIYF.

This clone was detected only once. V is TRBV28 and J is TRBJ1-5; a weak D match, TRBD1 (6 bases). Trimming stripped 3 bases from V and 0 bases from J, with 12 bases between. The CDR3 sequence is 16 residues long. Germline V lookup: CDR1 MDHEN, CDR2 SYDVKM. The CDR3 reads CASSFEGVYSNQPQHF. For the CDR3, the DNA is TGTGCCAGCAGTTTTGAGGGGGTCTATAGCAATCAGCCCCAGCATTTT.

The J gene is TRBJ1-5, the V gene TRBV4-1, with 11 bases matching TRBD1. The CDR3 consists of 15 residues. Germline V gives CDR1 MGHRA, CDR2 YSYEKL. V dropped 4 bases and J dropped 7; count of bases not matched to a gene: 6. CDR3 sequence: CASSPWTGGAQPQHF. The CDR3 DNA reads TGCGCCAGCAGCCCTTGGACAGGGGGCGCGCAGCCCCAGCATTTT.

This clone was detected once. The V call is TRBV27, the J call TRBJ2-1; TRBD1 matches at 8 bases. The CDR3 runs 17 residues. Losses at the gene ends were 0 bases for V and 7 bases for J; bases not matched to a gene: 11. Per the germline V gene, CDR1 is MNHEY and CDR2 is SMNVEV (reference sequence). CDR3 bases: TGTGCCAGCAGTTTATCTAAACTCGGGACAGGAAAAAATGAGCAGTTCTTC. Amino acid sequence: CASSLSKLGTGKNEQFF.

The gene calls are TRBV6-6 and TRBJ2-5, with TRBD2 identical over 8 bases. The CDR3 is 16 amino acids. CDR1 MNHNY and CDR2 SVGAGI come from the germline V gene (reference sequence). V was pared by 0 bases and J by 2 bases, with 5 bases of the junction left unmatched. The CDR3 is CASSYSLAAPQETQYF. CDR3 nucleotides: TGTGCCAGCAGTTACTCACTAGCGGCCCCTCAAGAGACCCAGTACTTC.

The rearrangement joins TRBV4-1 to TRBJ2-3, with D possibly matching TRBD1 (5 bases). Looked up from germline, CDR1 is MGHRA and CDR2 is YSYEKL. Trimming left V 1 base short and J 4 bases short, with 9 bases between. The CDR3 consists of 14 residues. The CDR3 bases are TGCGCCAGCAGCCAAGGGACAATGGCAGATACGCAGTATTTT. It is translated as CASSQGTMADTQYF.

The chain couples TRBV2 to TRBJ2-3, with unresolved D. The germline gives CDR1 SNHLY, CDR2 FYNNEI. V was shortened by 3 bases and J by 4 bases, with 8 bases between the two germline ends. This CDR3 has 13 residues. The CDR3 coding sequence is TGTGCCAGCAGTGATGTTAGTGCAGATACGCAGTATTTT. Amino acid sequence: CASSDVSADTQYF.

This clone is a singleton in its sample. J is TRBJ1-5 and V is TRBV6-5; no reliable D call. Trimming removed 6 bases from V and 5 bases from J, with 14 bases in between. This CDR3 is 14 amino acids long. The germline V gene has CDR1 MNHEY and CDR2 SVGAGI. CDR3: CASRGFIEHQPQHF. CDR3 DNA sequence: TGTGCCAGCAGGGGCTTTATAGAACATCAGCCCCAGCATTTT.

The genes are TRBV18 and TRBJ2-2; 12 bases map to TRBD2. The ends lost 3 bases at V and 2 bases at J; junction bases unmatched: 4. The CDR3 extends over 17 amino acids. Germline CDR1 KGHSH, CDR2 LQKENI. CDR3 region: CASSPGTSGRNTGELFF. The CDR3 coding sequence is TGTGCCAGCTCACCCGGGACTAGCGGGCGAAACACCGGGGAGCTGTTTTTT.

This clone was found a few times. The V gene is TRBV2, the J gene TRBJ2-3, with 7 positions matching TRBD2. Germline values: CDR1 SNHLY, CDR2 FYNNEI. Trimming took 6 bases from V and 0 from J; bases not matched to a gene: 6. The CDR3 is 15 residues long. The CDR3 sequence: CASRGEGLSTDTQYF. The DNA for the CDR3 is TGTGCCAGCAGGGGAGAGGGACTAAGCACAGATACGCAGTATTTT.

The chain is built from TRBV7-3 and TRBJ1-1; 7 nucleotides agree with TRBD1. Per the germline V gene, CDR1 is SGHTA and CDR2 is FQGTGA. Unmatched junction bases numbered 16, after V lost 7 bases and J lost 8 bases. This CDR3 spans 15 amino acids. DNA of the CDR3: TGTGCCAGCACCTCCAACAGTACGGACAGGAGAGAAGCTTTCTTT. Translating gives CASTSNSTDRREAFF.